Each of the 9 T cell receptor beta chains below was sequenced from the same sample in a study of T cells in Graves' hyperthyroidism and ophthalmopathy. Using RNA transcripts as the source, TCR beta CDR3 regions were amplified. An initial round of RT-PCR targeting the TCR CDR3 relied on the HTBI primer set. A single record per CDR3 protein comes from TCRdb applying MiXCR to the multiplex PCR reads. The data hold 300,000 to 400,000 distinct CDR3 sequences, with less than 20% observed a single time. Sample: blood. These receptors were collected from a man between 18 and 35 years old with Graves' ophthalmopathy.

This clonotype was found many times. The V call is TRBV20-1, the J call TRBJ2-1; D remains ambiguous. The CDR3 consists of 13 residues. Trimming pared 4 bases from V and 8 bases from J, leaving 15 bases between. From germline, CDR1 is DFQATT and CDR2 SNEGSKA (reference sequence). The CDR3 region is CSAKDRVKHEQFF. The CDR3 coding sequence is TGCAGTGCTAAAGACCGGGTTAAGCATGAGCAGTTCTTC.

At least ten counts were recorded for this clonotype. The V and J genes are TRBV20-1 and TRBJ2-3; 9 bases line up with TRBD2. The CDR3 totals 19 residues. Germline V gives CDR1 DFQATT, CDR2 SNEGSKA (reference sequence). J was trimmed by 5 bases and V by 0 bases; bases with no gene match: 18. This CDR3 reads CSARDLPLRRGGKGDTQYF. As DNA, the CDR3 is TGCAGTGCTAGAGATCTACCTCTACGGCGGGGGGGCAAGGGAGATACGCAGTATTTT.

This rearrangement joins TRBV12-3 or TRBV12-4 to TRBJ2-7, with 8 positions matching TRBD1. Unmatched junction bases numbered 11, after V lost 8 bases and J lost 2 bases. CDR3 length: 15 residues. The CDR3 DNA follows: TGTGCCAGCGGCGGAGCCGGGACAGGAACCTACGAGCAGTACTTC. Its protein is CASGGAGTGTYEQYF.

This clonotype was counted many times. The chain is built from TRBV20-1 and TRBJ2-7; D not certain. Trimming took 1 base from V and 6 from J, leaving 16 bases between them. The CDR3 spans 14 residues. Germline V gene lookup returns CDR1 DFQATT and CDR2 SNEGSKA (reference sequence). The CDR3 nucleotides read TGCAGTGCTAGAGTGGGTGGGGAAGTTAGCGAGCAGTACTTC. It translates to CSARVGGEVSEQYF.

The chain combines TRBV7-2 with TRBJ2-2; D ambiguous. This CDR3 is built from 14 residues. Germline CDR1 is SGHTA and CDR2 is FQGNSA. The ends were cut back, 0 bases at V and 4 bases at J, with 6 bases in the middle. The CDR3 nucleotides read TGTGCCAGCAGCTTAGCGCCCCCCACCGGGGAGCTGTTTTTT. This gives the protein CASSLAPPTGELFF.

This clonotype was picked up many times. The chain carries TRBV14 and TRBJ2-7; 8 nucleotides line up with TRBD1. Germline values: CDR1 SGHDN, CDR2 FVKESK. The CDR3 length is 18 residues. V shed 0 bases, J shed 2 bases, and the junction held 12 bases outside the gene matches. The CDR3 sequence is CASSQEGTGEDYPYEQYF. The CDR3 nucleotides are TGTGCCAGCAGCCAAGAAGGGACAGGTGAGGACTACCCCTACGAGCAGTACTTC. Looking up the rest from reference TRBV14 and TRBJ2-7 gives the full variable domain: EAGVTQFPSHSVIEKGQTVTLRCDPISGHDNLYWYRRVMGKEIKFLLHFVKESKQDESGMPNNRFLAERTGGTYSTLKVQPAELEDSGVYFCASSQEGTGEDYPYEQYFGPGTRLTVT.

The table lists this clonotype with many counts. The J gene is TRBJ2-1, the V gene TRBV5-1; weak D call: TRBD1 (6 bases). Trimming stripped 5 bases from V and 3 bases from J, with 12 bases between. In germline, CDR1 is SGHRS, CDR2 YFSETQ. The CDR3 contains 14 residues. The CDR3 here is CASRADSLYNEQFF. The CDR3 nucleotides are TGCGCCAGCAGGGCGGACAGTCTCTACAATGAGCAGTTCTTC.

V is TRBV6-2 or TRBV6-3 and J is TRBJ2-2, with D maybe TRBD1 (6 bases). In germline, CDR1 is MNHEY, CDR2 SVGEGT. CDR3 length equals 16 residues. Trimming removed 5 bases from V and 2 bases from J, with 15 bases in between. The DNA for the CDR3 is TGTGCCAGCAGTGCTATGACAGGAGCCAACACCGGGGAGCTGTTTTTT. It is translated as CASSAMTGANTGELFF.

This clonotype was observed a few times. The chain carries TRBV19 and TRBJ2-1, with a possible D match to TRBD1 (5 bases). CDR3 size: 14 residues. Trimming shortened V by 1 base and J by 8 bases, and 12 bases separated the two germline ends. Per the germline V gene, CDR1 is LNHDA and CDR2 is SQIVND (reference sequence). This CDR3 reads CASSIGGRDHEQFF. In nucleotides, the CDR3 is TGTGCCAGTAGTATAGGAGGCAGGGATCATGAGCAGTTCTTC. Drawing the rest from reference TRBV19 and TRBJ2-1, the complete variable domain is DGGITQSPKYLFRKEGQNVTLSCEQNLNHDAMYWYRQDPGQGLRLIYYSQIVNDFQKGDIAEGYSVSREKKESFPLTVTSAQKNPTAFYLCASSIGGRDHEQFFGPGTRLTVL.